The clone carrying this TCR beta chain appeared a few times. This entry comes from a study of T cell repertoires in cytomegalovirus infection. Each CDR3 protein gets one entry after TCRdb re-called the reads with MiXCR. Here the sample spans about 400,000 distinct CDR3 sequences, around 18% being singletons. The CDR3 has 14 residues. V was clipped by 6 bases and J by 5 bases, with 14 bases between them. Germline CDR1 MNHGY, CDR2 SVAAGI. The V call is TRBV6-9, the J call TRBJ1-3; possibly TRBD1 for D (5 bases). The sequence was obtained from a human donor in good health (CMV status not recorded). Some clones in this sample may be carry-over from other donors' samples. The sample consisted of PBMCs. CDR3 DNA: TGTGCCAGCAGCGGTGGGGGTTCCCGAAACACCATATATTTT. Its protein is CASSGGGSRNTIYF.